This T cell receptor (beta chain) emerged from a study of cytomegalovirus exposure and HLA in healthy donors. Study-wide results and limits: Reports described diagnosis of cytomegalovirus status by the classifier as highly specific and sensitive. Further analysis was carried out later, and it showed several of the most significant clusters appearing linked to common viral pathogens. Beyond CMV serostatus, there was no information to go on about immune exposure.

As to this clone: Its specificity is not known. The junction departs from the called germline gene at one end, perhaps through a read error.

This PCR relied on a set of 60 Vbeta primers and 13 Jbeta primers. Clones were read by immunoSEQ multiplex PCR, and TCRdb kept only the in-frame ones, dropping some. The sample has more than 90,000 clones, 65% to 85% seen once. CDR1 is LNHDA and CDR2 is SQIVND in the germline V gene (reference sequence). The CDR3 runs to 14 residues. The clonotype comes from a woman aged 40 to 55 in good health and CMV-seronegative. The chain is built from TRBV19 and TRBJ2-7; TRBD1 aligns across 7 bases. Sequencing was carried out using PBMCs. The CDR3 protein is CARSNRDSPYEQYF. The CDR3 DNA is TGTGCCAGGAGTAACCGGGACAGCCCATACGAGCAGTACTTC.